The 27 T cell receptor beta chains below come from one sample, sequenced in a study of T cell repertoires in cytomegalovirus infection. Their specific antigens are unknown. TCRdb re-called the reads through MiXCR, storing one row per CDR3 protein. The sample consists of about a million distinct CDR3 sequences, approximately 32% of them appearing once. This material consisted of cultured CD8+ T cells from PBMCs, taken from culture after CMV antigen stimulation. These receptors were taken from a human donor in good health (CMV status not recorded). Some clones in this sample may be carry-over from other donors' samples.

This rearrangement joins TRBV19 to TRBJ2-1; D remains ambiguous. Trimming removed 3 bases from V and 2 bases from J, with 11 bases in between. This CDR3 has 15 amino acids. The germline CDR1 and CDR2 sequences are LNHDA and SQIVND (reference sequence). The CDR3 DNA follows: TGTGCCAGTAGTATTACCCCGATTCCCTACAATGAGCAGTTCTTC. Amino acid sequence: CASSITPIPYNEQFF.

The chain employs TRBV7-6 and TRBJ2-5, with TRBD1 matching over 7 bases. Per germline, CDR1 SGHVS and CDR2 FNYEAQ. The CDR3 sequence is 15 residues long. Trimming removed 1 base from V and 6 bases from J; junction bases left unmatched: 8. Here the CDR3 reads CASSLVDRAQKTQYF. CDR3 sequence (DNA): TGTGCCAGCAGCTTAGTAGACAGGGCGCAAAAGACCCAGTACTTC.

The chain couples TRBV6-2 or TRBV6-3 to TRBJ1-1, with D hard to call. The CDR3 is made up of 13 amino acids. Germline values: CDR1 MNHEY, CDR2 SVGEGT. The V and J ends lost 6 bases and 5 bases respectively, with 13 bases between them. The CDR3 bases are TGTGCCAGCAGGACTCCCCCGGGGACTGAAGCTTTCTTT. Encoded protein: CASRTPPGTEAFF.

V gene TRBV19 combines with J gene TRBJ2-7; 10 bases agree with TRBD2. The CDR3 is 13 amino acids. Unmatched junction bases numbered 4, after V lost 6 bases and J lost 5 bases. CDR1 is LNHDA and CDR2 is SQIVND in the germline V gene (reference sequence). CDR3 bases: TGTGCCAGTAGCAGCGGGGGGGCCAACGAGCAGTACTTC. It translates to CASSSGGANEQYF. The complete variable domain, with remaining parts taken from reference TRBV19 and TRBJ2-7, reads DGGITQSPKYLFRKEGQNVTLSCEQNLNHDAMYWYRQDPGQGLRLIYYSQIVNDFQKGDIAEGYSVSREKKESFPLTVTSAQKNPTAFYLCASSSGGANEQYFGPGTRLTVT.

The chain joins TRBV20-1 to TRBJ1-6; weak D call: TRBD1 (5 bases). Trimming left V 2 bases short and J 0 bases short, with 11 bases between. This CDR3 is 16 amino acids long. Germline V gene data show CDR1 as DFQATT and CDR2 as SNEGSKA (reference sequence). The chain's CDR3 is CSARMGRSSYNSPLHF. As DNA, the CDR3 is TGCAGTGCTAGAATGGGGCGGAGCTCCTATAATTCACCCCTCCACTTT.

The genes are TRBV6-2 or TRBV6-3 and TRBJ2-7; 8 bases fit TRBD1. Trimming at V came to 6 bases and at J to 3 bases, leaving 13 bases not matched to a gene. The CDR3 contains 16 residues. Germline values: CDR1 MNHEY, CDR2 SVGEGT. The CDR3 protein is CASSLVRQGILYEQYV. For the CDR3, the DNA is TGTGCCAGCAGCCTTGTCAGACAGGGGATCCTCTACGAGCAGTACGTC.

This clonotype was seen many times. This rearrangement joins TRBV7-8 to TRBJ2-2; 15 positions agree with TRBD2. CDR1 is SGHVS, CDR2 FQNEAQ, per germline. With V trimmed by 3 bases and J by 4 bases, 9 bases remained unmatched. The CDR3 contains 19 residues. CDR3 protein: CASSFFGLAGGPGTGELFF. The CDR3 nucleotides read TGTGCCAGCAGCTTCTTTGGACTAGCGGGGGGGCCAGGCACCGGGGAGCTGTTTTTT.

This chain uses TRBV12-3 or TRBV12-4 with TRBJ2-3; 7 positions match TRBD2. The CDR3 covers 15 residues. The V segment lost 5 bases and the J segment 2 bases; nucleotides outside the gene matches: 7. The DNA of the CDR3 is TGTGCCAGCAGTCCCAGGGACTACCTCACAGATACGCAGTATTTT. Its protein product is CASSPRDYLTDTQYF.

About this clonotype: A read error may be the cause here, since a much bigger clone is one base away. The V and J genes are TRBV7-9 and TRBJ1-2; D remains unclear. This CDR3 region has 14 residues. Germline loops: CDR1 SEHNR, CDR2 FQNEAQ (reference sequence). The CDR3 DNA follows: TGTGTCAGCAGCTTAGTGGCAGTGAACTATGGCTACACCTTC. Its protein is CVSSLVAVNYGYTF. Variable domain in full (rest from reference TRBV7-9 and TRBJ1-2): DTGVSQNPRHKITKRGQNVTFRCDPISEHNRLYWYRQTLGQGPEFLTYFQNEAQLEKSRLLSDRFSAERPKGSFSTLEIQRTEQGDSAMYLCVSSLVAVNYGYTFGSGTRLTVV.

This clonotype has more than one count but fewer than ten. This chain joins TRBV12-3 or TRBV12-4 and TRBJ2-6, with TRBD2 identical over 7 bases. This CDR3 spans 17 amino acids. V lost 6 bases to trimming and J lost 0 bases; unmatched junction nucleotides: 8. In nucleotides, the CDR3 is TGTGCCAGCAGACTTTCCGGGACTATCTCTGGGGCCAACGTCCTGACTTTC. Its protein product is CASRLSGTISGANVLTF.

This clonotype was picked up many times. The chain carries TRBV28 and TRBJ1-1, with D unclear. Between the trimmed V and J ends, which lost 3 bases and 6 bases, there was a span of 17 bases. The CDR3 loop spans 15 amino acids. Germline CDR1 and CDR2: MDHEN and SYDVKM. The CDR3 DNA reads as TGTGCCAGCAGTTTTGCGGTTACGGGTCGCGCTGAAGCTTTCTTT. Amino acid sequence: CASSFAVTGRAEAFF. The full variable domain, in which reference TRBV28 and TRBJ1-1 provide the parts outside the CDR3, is DVKVTQSSRYLVKRTGEKVFLECVQDMDHENMFWYRQDPGLGLRLIYFSYDVKMKEKGDIPEGYSVSREKKERFSLILESASTNQTSMYLCASSFAVTGRAEAFFGQGTRLTVV.

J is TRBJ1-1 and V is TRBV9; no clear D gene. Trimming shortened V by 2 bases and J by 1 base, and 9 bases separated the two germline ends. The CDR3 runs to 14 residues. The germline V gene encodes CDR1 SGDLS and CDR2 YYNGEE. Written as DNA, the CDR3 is TGTGCCAGCAGCGTGGACCTTTCGAACACTGAAGCTTTCTTT. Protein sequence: CASSVDLSNTEAFF.

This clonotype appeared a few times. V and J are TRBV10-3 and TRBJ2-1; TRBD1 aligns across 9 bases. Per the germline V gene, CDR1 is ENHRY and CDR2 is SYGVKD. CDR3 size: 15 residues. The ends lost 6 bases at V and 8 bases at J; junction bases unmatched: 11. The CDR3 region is CAIRIGTGRSDEQFF. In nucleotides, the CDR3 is TGTGCCATCAGGATCGGGACAGGGCGCTCGGATGAGCAGTTCTTC.

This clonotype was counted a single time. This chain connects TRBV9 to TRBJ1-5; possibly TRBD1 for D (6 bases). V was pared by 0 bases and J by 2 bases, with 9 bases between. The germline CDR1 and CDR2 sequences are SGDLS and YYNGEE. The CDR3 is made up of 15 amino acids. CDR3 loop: CASSVGSGGNQPQHF. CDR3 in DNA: TGTGCCAGCAGCGTAGGGTCAGGGGGCAATCAGCCCCAGCATTTT.

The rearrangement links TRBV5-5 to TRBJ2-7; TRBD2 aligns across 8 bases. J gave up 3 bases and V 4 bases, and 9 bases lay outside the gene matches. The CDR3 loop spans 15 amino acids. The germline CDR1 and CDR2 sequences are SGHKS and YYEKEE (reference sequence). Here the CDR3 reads CASSGFTTSGYEQYV. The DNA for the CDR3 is TGTGCCAGCAGCGGATTCACCACTAGCGGCTACGAGCAGTACGTC.

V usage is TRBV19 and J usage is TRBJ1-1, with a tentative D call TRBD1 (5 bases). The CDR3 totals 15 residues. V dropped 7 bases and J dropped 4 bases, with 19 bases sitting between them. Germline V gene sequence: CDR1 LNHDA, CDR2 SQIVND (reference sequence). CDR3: CASKGPGSLLTEAFF. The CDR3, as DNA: TGTGCCAGTAAGGGACCGGGCAGCCTTCTCACTGAAGCTTTCTTT. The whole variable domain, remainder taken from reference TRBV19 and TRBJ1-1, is DGGITQSPKYLFRKEGQNVTLSCEQNLNHDAMYWYRQDPGQGLRLIYYSQIVNDFQKGDIAEGYSVSREKKESFPLTVTSAQKNPTAFYLCASKGPGSLLTEAFFGQGTRLTVV.

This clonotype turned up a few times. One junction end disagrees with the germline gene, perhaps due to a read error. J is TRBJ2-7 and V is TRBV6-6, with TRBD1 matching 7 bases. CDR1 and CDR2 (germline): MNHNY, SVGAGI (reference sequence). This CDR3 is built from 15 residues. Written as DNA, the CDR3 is TGTGCCAGCAGTGACTCGGACAGGCGACCCTACGAGCAGTACTTC. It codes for CASSDSDRRPYEQYF.

CDR3: CASTQGGWNEQFF. Written as DNA, the CDR3 is TGTGCCAGCACCCAGGGCGGCTGGAATGAGCAGTTCTTC. The chain is built from TRBV6-5 and TRBJ2-1; D is possibly TRBD1 (5 bases). The germline V and J ends were trimmed by 7 bases and 7 bases, with 14 bases remaining between them. The length of the CDR3 is 13 residues. Germline assignment: CDR1 MNHEY and CDR2 SVGAGI.

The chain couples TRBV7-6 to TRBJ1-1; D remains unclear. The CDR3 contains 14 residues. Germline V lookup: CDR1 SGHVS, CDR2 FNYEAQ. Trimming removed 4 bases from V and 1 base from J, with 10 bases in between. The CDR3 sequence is CASSSGVENTEAFF. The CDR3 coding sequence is TGTGCCAGCAGCTCGGGAGTGGAGAACACTGAAGCTTTCTTT.

The CDR3 DNA sequence: TGTGCCAGCAGCTTAAGCAACAGGGCCCTATATGAAAAACTGTTTTTT. Translated, it gives CASSLSNRALYEKLFF. The chain combines TRBV11-2 with TRBJ1-4; weak D call: TRBD1 (6 bases). Germline CDR1 is SGHAT and CDR2 is FQNNGV. The CDR3 has 16 amino acids. Trimming took 2 bases from V and 6 from J, leaving 16 bases between them. Drawing the rest from reference TRBV11-2 and TRBJ1-4, the complete variable domain is EAGVAQSPRYKIIEKRQSVAFWCNPISGHATLYWYQQILGQGPKLLIQFQNNGVVDDSQLPKDRFSAERLKGVDSTLKIQPAKLEDSAVYLCASSLSNRALYEKLFFGSGTQLSVL.

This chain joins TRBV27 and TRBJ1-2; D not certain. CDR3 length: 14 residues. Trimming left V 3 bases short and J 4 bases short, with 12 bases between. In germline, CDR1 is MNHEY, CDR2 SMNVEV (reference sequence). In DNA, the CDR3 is TGTGCCAGCAGTTTCAGAAGCGACGGCTATGGCTACACCTTC. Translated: CASSFRSDGYGYTF.

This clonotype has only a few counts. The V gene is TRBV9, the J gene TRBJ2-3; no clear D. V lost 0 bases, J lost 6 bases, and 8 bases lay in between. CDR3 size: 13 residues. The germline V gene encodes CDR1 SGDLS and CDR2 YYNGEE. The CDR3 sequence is CASSVARRDTQYF. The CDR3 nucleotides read TGTGCCAGCAGCGTAGCTAGGCGGGATACGCAGTATTTT.

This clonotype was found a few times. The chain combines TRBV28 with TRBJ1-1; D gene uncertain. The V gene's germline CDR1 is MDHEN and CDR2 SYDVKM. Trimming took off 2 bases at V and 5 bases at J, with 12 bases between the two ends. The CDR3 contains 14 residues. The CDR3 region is CASSLVGRWTEAFF. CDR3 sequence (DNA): TGTGCCAGCAGTTTAGTTGGCCGGTGGACTGAAGCTTTCTTT.

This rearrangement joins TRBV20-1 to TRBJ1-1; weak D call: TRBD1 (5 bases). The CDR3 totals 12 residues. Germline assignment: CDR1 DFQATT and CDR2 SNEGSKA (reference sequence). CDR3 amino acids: CRVQGPPTEAFF. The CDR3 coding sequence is TGCAGAGTTCAGGGACCCCCCACAGAAGCTTTCTTT.

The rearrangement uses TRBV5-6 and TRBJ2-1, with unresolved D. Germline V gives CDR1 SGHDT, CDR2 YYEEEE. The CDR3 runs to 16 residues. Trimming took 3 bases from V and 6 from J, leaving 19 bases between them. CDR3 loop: CASSSLTGVICNEQFF. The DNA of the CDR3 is TGTGCCAGCAGCTCCTTGACTGGGGTAATATGCAATGAGCAGTTCTTC. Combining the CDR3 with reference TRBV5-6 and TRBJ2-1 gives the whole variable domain DAGVTQSPTHLIKTRGQQVTLRCSPKSGHDTVSWYQQALGQGPQFIFQYYEEEERQRGNFPDRFSGHQFPNYSSELNVNALLLGDSALYLCASSSLTGVICNEQFFGPGTRLTVL.

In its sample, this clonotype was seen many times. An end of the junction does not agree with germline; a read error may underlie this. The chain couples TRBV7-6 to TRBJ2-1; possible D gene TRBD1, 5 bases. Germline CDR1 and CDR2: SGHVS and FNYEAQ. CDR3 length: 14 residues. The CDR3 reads CASSLEVGHNEQFF. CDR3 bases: TGTGCTAGCAGCTTAGAAGTGGGGCACAATGAGCAGTTCTTC.

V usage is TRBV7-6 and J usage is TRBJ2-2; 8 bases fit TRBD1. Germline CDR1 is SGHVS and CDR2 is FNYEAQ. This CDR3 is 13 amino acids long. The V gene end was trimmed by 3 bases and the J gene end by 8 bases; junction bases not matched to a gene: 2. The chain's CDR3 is CASSFRGRGELFF. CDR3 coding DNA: TGTGCCAGCAGCTTCAGGGGGCGAGGGGAGCTGTTTTTT.